The clone carrying this T cell receptor (beta chain) was seen just once. V was shortened by 3 bases and J by 1 base, with 12 bases between the two germline ends. The CDR3 has 15 amino acids. Per the germline V gene, CDR1 is LGHNA and CDR2 is YNFKEQ. These data belong to a study of shared T cell receptors in the human thymus. Sequencing was performed with immunoSEQ multiplex PCR; in TCRdb, only in-frame clones are kept and a portion is missing. The table has some 760,000 clones, approximately 85% seen once. This sample also belongs to another study, concerning human thymus T cells. From that second work: In thymic and blood repertoires alike, V and J usage looked biased.

Sequencing used thymocytes. The TCR originated in a girl less than two years old with a congenital heart defect. This chain joins TRBV4-2 and TRBJ1-1; TRBD1 is a possible D gene (6 bases). In nucleotides, the CDR3 is TGTGCCAGCAGCCATTATACAGGGTCGAACACTGAAGCTTTCTTT. This codes for CASSHYTGSNTEAFF.